Included here is one T cell receptor beta chain sequence, with context. No antigen is known for it. This specimen belongs to a study of cytomegalovirus exposure and HLA in healthy donors. Study-wide findings and caveats: Specificity of three CMV-associated chains for CMV antigens was verified in vitro.

From germline, CDR1 is SEHNR and CDR2 FQNEAQ (reference sequence). The CDR3 covers 14 residues. The V and J ends lost 2 bases and 2 bases, in that order; junction bases with no gene match: 2. Sequencing was performed with immunoSEQ multiplex PCR; in TCRdb, only in-frame clones are kept and a portion is missing. Counted here are over 150,000 clones, roughly nine tenths occurring once; the ten biggest clones make up 3%. The rearrangement joins TRBV7-9 to TRBJ2-5; 7 nucleotides match TRBD1. The source material was PBMCs. This receptor was taken from a woman under 30 in good health and CMV-seropositive. CDR3 loop: CASSLRQGQETQYF. The DNA of the CDR3 is TGTGCCAGCAGCTTACGACAGGGACAAGAGACCCAGTACTTC.